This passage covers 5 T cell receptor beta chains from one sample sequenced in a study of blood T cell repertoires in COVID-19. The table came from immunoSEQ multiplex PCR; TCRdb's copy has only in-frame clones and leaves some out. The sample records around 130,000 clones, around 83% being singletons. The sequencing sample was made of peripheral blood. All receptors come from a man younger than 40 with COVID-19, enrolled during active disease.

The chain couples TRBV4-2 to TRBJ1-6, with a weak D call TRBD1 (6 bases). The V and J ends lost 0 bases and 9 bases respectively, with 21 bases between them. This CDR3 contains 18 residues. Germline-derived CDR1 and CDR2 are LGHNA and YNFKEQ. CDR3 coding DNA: TGTGCCAGCAGCCAAGATCTGGCGGACAGACATCATGGTTCACCCCTCCACTTT. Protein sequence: CASSQDLADRHHGSPLHF.

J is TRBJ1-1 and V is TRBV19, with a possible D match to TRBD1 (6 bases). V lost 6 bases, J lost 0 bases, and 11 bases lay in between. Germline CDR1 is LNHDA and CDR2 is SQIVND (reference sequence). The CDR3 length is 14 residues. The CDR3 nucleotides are TGTGCCAGTAGCCCGGGACAAATGAACACTGAAGCTTTCTTT. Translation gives CASSPGQMNTEAFF.

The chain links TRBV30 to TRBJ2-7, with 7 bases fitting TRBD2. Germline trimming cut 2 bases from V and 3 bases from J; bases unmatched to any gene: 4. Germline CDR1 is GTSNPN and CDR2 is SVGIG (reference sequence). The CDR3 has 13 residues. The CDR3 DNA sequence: TGTGCCTGGAGTTTGGGACTACTCTACGAGCAGTACTTC. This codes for CAWSLGLLYEQYF.

In DNA, the CDR3 is TGTGCCTGGAGTGTACGGGACAGGGGTCGAGCTTTCTTT. Translating gives CAWSVRDRGRAFF. The gene calls are TRBV30 and TRBJ1-1; 10 bases match TRBD1. J was trimmed by 10 bases and V by 0 bases; bases with no gene match: 5. This CDR3 comprises 13 residues. In germline, CDR1 is GTSNPN, CDR2 SVGIG (reference sequence).

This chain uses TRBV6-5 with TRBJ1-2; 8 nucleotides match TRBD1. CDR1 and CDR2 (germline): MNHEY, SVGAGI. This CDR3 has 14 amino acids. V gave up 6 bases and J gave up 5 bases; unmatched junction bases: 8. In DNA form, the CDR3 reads TGTGCCAGCAGCAGGGGGCGCGATCTGTATGGCTACACCTTC. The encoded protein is CASSRGRDLYGYTF.